This T cell receptor (beta chain) was observed in a study of post-analysis software for immune sequencing data. Whole-study results and caveats: Controls showed lower frequencies than patients for roughly five TRBV segments, and TRBV5-6, TRBV5-1 and TRBV20-1 were among these. People with multiple sclerosis had a significantly lower normalized Chao1 diversity than controls did. Co-batched samples clustered tightly together by F measure.

Unique molecular identifiers featured in each of the TCR beta cDNA libraries. From the PCR reads, TCRdb called clonotypes with MiXCR, one entry per CDR3 protein. The sample has approximately 730,000 distinct CDR3 sequences, roughly 46% seen once. A note on this clonotype: Its matching antigen is unknown.

The CDR3 is made up of 13 amino acids. Germline V gives CDR1 SQVTM, CDR2 ANQGSEA. Trimming took 6 bases from V and 0 from J, leaving 10 bases between them. The source material was blood. The receptor was isolated from a girl aged 10 to 17 with multiple sclerosis. This chain joins TRBV29-1 and TRBJ2-3; tentatively, D is TRBD2 (6 bases). In nucleotides, the CDR3 is TGCAGCGTCCGGGACTCTAGCACAGATACGCAGTATTTT. Translating it yields CSVRDSSTDTQYF.